This TCR beta chain was found in a study of tumor-infiltrating lymphocytes in primary liver carcinoma. This CDR3 spans 15 amino acids. CDR1 is SQVTM, CDR2 ANQGSEA, per germline. The V gene lost 4 bases and the J gene lost 5 bases, with 20 bases spanning the gap. Notes on the study in general: Tumor-adjacent and tumor-blood pairs shared less of their repertoires than tumor region pairs shared. Tumors carried a top-250-clone fraction significantly exceeding that of blood (p = 0.039).

A constant-region primer served to make TCR beta cDNA from around 540 ng total RNA. Slightly modified ARM-PCR served as the procedure for the TCR beta libraries. These libraries came from three rounds of nested multiplex PCR. With TRBV1-TRBV30 forward primers and a C-beta reverse primer, the first two PCR rounds were run for about 10 cycles each. TCRdb recomputed calls from the multiplex PCR reads with MiXCR, one row per CDR3 protein. This sample has approximately 110,000 distinct CDR3 sequences; roughly 80% occur once, and the top ten carry approximately 20%. Scientists recovered RNA and DNA together from approximately 20-30 mg of unsorted bulk tissue. Surgery removed the patients' primary liver carcinoma. Note on this clonotype: Its antigen remains unknown. In this CDR3 the conserved last residue, phenylalanine or tryptophan, is missing, so a read error is likely.

The sequencing sample was made of liver tumor tissue from sampling region 3. Subset here: tumor region T3, left-lateral pole. The receptor was derived from a man aged 35-49 years with primary liver carcinoma and hepatitis B virus infection. The J gene is TRBJ1-1, the V gene TRBV29-1, with no clear D. Here the CDR3 reads CSVAPGWGMITEAFL. As DNA, the CDR3 is TGCAGCGTTGCTCCGGGATGGGGAATGATTACTGAAGCTTTCTTA.